These 6 T cell receptor beta chains originate from one sample sequenced in a study of cytomegalovirus exposure and HLA in healthy donors. The PCR used 60 Vbeta and 13 Jbeta primers. The repertoire was sequenced with immunoSEQ multiplex PCR; TCRdb's copy has only in-frame clones and lacks some. The sample shows some 130,000 clones, over 60% of them seen only once. Sequenced: PBMCs. The receptors were gathered from a man between 25 and 39 years old in good health and CMV-seronegative.

This clone was counted a single time. This sequence joins TRBV10-3 and TRBJ2-7, with 8 positions matching TRBD1. Germline trimming cut 8 bases from V and 2 bases from J; bases unmatched to any gene: 11. Germline V gene data show CDR1 as ENHRY and CDR2 as SYGVKD. The CDR3 consists of 15 residues. CDR3 nucleotides: TGTGCCATCGGTACTACCGGGACAGGTCCCTACGAGCAGTACTTC. The encoded protein is CAIGTTGTGPYEQYF.

This clone was seen only a few times. The CDR3 sequence is CPLDRFYGYTF. The CDR3 DNA sequence: TGTCCCCTCGACAGGTTTTATGGCTACACCTTC. This chain links TRBV12-5 with TRBJ1-2; tentatively, D is TRBD1 (6 bases). This CDR3 region has 11 residues. The germline V gene has CDR1 LGHNT and CDR2 FRNRAP.

The CDR3 nucleotides are TGTGCCAGCAGTGAGGCGGTGAGCAATCAGCCCCAGCATTTT. Encoded protein: CASSEAVSNQPQHF. V gene TRBV2 combines with J gene TRBJ1-5; D remains ambiguous. From germline, CDR1 is SNHLY and CDR2 FYNNEI. Deletions cut 3 bases from V and 1 base from J, with 7 bases between. This CDR3 contains 14 residues.

The chain joins TRBV6-5 to TRBJ2-1; 8 nucleotides line up with TRBD1. CDR3 length equals 12 residues. The J segment lost 10 bases and the V segment lost 7 bases, leaving 6 bases of the junction unmatched. Germline CDR1 and CDR2: MNHEY and SVGAGI. CDR3 loop: CASNGQGGEQFF. The CDR3 region has the DNA TGTGCCAGCAATGGACAGGGAGGCGAGCAGTTCTTC.

This chain joins TRBV19 and TRBJ2-5; perhaps TRBD2 as D (6 bases). The CDR3 sequence is 15 residues long. V lost 5 bases to trimming and J lost 1 base, with 14 bases between them. The germline gives CDR1 LNHDA, CDR2 SQIVND (reference sequence). CDR3 sequence (DNA): TGTGCCAGTAGTGATCCCGGGACTTCCCAAGAGACCCAGTACTTC. Its protein product is CASSDPGTSQETQYF.

V and J are TRBV2 and TRBJ2-7; TRBD1 might be the D (6 bases). The CDR3 consists of 15 residues. CDR1 is SNHLY and CDR2 is FYNNEI in the germline V gene. Trimming cost V 3 bases and J 0 bases, with 12 bases left between them. DNA for the CDR3: TGTGCCAGCAGTGATTTTCAGGGACACTCCTACGAGCAGTACTTC. Translation: CASSDFQGHSYEQYF.